A single sample is the source of the 3 T cell receptor beta chains below, sequenced in a study of blood T cell repertoires in COVID-19. The repertoire was sequenced with immunoSEQ multiplex PCR; TCRdb's copy has only in-frame clones and lacks some. The table includes 75,000 to 100,000 clones, around 80% detected once. The sequenced material came from peripheral blood. The receptors were sampled from a man between 50 and 59 years old with active or convalescent COVID-19.

The chain employs TRBV10-3 and TRBJ2-7; maybe TRBD1 (6 bases). The CDR3 contains 12 residues. V lost 3 bases and J lost 5, with 8 bases in between. Germline CDR1 reads ENHRY; CDR2 reads SYGVKD. The DNA for the CDR3 is TGTGCCATCAGTGAACAGGGAAACGAGCAGTACGTC. It specifies CAISEQGNEQYV.

This clone was seen only once. The chain carries TRBV21-1 and TRBJ1-1. TRBV21-1 is a pseudogene locus. The length of the CDR3 is 13 residues. Here the CDR3 DNA reads TGTGCCAGCAGCACGGAGGGGTGGACTGAAGCTTTCTTT. As protein: CASSTEGWTEAFF.

The genes are TRBV5-1 and TRBJ2-1; 12 bases agree with TRBD2. Germline V gives CDR1 SGHRS, CDR2 YFSETQ. The CDR3 has 19 amino acids. The V gene end was trimmed by 4 bases and the J gene end by 1 base; junction bases not matched to a gene: 12. CDR3 coding DNA: TGCGCCAGCAGCCAGCAAGGACTAGCGGGGCACAGATCCTACAATGAGCAGTTCTTC. This gives the protein CASSQQGLAGHRSYNEQFF.